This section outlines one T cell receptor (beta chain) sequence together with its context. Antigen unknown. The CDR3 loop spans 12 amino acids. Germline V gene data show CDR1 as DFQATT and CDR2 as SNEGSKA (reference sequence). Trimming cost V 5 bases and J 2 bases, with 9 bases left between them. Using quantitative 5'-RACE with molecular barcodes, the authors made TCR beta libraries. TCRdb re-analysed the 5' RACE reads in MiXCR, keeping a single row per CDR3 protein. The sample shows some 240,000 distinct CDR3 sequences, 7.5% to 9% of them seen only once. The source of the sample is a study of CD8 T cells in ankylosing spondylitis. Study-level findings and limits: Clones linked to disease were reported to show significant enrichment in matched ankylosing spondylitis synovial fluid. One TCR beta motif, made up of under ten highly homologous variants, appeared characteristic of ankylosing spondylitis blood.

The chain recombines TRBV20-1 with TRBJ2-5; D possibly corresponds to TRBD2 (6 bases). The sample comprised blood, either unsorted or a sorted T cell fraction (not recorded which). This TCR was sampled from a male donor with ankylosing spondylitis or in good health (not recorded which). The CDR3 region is CSARGIQETQYF. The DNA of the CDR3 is TGCAGTGCTCGGGGGATTCAAGAGACCCAGTACTTC.